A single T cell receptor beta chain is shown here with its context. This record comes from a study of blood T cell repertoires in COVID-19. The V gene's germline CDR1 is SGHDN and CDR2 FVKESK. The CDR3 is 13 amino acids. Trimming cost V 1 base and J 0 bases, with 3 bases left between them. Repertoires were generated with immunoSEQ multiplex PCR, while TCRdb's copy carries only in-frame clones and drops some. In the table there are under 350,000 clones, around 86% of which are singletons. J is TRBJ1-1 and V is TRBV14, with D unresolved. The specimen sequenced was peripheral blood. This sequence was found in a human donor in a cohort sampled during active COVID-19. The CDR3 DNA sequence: TGTGCCAGCAGCCAAGCAATGAACACTGAAGCTTTCTTT. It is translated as CASSQAMNTEAFF.